Listed below are T cell receptor beta chains from one sample, sequenced in a study of blood T cell repertoires in COVID-19. Only in-frame clones appear in the TCRdb table, and some are missing; sequencing was by immunoSEQ multiplex PCR. Found here are some 250,000 clones, approximately 89% of them singletons; the top ten hold 3.5% to 4%. The sequenced material came from PBMCs or T cells enriched from blood (not recorded which). All receptors come from a woman aged 30 to 39 with acute COVID-19. The CDR3 runs from the conserved cysteine through the conserved F or W. The D gene is left open where the match is weak. The size field is filled for only some rows; it gives once, few, many or a size class.

>TRBV27|TRBD1|TRBJ1-2|-
CASKDREPYGYTF
TGTGCCAGCAAGGACAGGGAACCCTATGGCTACACCTTC
>TRBV19|TRBD2|TRBJ2-7|-
CASSSQRGDIYEQYF
TGTGCCAGTAGTTCGCAGCGGGGGGACATCTACGAGCAGTACTTC
>TRBV9|-|TRBJ2-2|-
CANHHTGNGELFF
TGTGCCAACCATCATACAGGGAACGGGGAGCTGTTTTTT
>TRBV19|TRBD2|TRBJ2-2|-
CATSGTSPGELFF
TGTGCCACCTCCGGGACTAGCCCCGGGGAGCTGTTTTTT
>TRBV25-1|-|TRBJ2-2|-
CASSEYLGHENTGELFF
TGTGCCAGCAGTGAATATCTGGGACACGAGAACACCGGGGAGCTGTTTTTT
>TRBV7-6|TRBD2|TRBJ2-1|-
CASSLVAGGASSYNEQFF
TGTGCCAGCAGCTTAGTAGCGGGGGGTGCTAGCTCCTACAATGAGCAGTTCTTC
>TRBV5-4|-|TRBJ1-1|-
CASSWVGRGDTEAFF
TGTGCCAGCAGCTGGGTCGGGAGGGGGGACACTGAAGCTTTCTTT
>TRBV6-5|-|TRBJ2-7|-
CASSSPGVGSYF
TGTGCCAGCAGTTCCCCGGGGGTTGGCAGCTACTTC
>TRBV5-6|-|TRBJ2-4|-
CASSLGLTGQKNIQYF
TGTGCCAGCAGCTTGGGCCTTACAGGGCAGAAAAACATTCAGTACTTC
>TRBV19|-|TRBJ2-3|few
CASTRGPTDTQYF
TGTGCCAGTACGCGGGGGCCCACAGATACGCAGTATTTT
>TRBV10-1|-|TRBJ2-1|-
CASSGRRVAYNEQFF
TGCGCCAGCAGTGGAAGACGAGTAGCTTACAATGAGCAGTTCTTC
>TRBV28|TRBD1|TRBJ1-3|-
CASSPRSGGGNTIYF
TGTGCCAGCAGCCCGAGGTCAGGGGGTGGAAACACCATATATTTT
>TRBV7-2|TRBD1|TRBJ1-1|-
CASSFRTGGIRTEAFF
TGTGCCAGCAGCTTCCGGACAGGGGGAATTCGGACTGAAGCTTTCTTT
>TRBV5-4|TRBD2|TRBJ2-3|-
CASSSAGGRSTDTQYF
TGTGCCAGCAGCTCAGCGGGGGGAAGGAGCACAGATACGCAGTATTTT
>TRBV6-2/TRBV6-3|-|TRBJ2-7|once
CASSWLYEQYF
TGTGCCAGCAGCTGGCTCTACGAGCAGTACTTC
>TRBV7-3|TRBD1|TRBJ2-3|-
CASSHDRGNTDTQYF
TGTGCCAGCAGCCACGACAGGGGAAACACAGATACGCAGTATTTT
>TRBV19|TRBD1|TRBJ2-7|-
CASSAWIGTGGSNEQYF
TGTGCCAGTAGTGCCTGGATCGGGACAGGGGGATCAAACGAGCAGTACTTC
>TRBV30|-|TRBJ2-5|-
CAWSVQGWETQYF
TGTGCCTGGAGTGTACAGGGTTGGGAGACCCAGTACTTC
>TRBV10-1|-|TRBJ2-5|-
CASSEHPQETQYF
TGCGCCAGCAGTGAACACCCCCAAGAGACCCAGTACTTC
>TRBV9|-|TRBJ2-7|once
CASSVVPNEQYF
TGTGCCAGCAGCGTAGTCCCCAACGAGCAGTACTTC
>TRBV7-6|-|TRBJ1-5|-
CASSLGGPQSPQHF
TGTGCCAGCAGCTTAGGGGGGCCCCAGTCGCCCCAGCATTTT
>TRBV7-3|-|TRBJ1-1|-
CASSVTGNTEAFF
TGTGCCAGCAGCGTGACAGGGAACACTGAAGCTTTCTTT
>TRBV29-1|-|TRBJ1-5|-
CSVDGGPNQPQHF
TGCAGCGTTGATGGAGGCCCCAATCAGCCCCAGCATTTT
>TRBV5-4|TRBD1|TRBJ1-6|-
CASSLGDRGASPLHF
TGTGCCAGCAGCTTGGGGGACAGGGGGGCTTCACCCCTCCACTTT
>TRBV11-2|TRBD1|TRBJ2-2|-
CASSGDRGRTGELFF
TGTGCCAGCAGCGGCGACAGGGGTCGGACCGGGGAGCTGTTTTTT
>TRBV19|-|TRBJ1-5|once
CASTQGGQSNQPQHF
TGTGCCAGTACCCAGGGAGGACAAAGCAATCAGCCCCAGCATTTT
>TRBV9|-|TRBJ2-3|-
CASSPKGGFTNTQYF
TGTGCCAGCAGCCCTAAAGGAGGTTTTACAAATACGCAGTATTTT